A single sample is the source of the 21 T cell receptor beta chains below, sequenced in a study of cytomegalovirus exposure and HLA in healthy donors. The PCR used 60 Vbeta and 13 Jbeta primers. Libraries were prepared by immunoSEQ multiplex PCR; TCRdb keeps only in-frame clonotypes and omits some of them. The data show approximately 160,000 clones, roughly 80% seen once. The sequenced sample was PBMCs. These receptors were obtained from a man aged 18 to 29 in good health and CMV-seronegative.

Of note for this clone: Other nucleotide sequences in the sample specify the same CDR3. This chain connects TRBV18 to TRBJ2-7, with TRBD1 matching 9 bases. J gave up 1 base and V 0 bases, and 1 base lay outside the gene matches. CDR3 length: 15 residues. CDR1 is KGHSH and CDR2 is LQKENI in the germline V gene. The DNA of the CDR3 is TGTGCCAGCTCACCACCGGGACAGGGATCCTACGAGCAGTACTTC. Protein product: CASSPPGQGSYEQYF.

The rearrangement uses TRBV27 and TRBJ2-1; 15 nucleotides agree with TRBD2. The CDR3 totals 17 residues. J was trimmed by 8 bases and V by 5 bases; bases with no gene match: 10. Per germline, CDR1 MNHEY and CDR2 SMNVEV (reference sequence). CDR3 loop: CASSPPKGTSGRHEQFF. The CDR3, as DNA: TGTGCCAGCAGTCCCCCCAAAGGGACTAGCGGGAGGCATGAGCAGTTCTTC.

The chain has TRBV25-1 and TRBJ2-7, with TRBD1 matching 9 bases. J was trimmed by 6 bases and V by 3 bases; bases with no gene match: 9. The CDR3 extends over 15 amino acids. The V gene's germline CDR1 is MGHDK and CDR2 SYGVNS. The CDR3 DNA follows: TGTGCCAGCAGTGATGGGACAGGGAATCTTGGCGAGCAGTACTTC. Translating it yields CASSDGTGNLGEQYF.

This clone turned up a few times. This CDR3 reads CASRESGGRLVPDTQYF. The CDR3, as DNA: TGTGCCAGCAGAGAGTCGGGAGGGCGGTTGGTCCCAGATACGCAGTATTTT. The chain uses TRBV27 and TRBJ2-3; 8 bases agree with TRBD2. The CDR3 has 17 residues. Germline CDR1 is MNHEY and CDR2 is SMNVEV (reference sequence). Trimming took 6 bases from V and 4 from J; bases not matched to a gene: 15.

This clone was seen a handful of times. The chain joins TRBV10-2 to TRBJ2-5; 11 bases match TRBD2. The J call may be wrong; the DNA end is better matched by TRBJ2-7. The germline CDR1 and CDR2 sequences are WSHSY and SAAADI. The length of the CDR3 is 14 residues. The CDR3 protein is CASLAGGSGYEQYF. The CDR3 nucleotides read TGCGCCAGCTTAGCGGGAGGGTCAGGCTACGAGCAGTACTTC.

V is TRBV5-4 and J is TRBJ1-2; 9 bases agree with TRBD1. The trim removed 0 bases at V and 11 bases at J, leaving 11 bases unmatched. This CDR3 is built from 15 residues. Germline V lookup: CDR1 SGHNT, CDR2 YYREEE (reference sequence). The CDR3 coding sequence is TGTGCCAGCAGCTTGGGGGGGGACAGGGAGAGTGGTTACACCTTC. Protein: CASSLGGDRESGYTF.

This clone was seen a single time. This chain joins TRBV2 and TRBJ2-3; no reliable D call. Trimming removed 6 bases at V and 1 base at J, with 8 bases between. CDR1 is SNHLY, CDR2 FYNNEI, per germline. This CDR3 contains 13 residues. CDR3 nucleotide sequence: TGTGCCAGCAGACCCCCGGGCACAGATACGCAGTATTTT. Encoded protein: CASRPPGTDTQYF.

The J gene is TRBJ2-3, the V gene TRBV5-1, with a tentative D call TRBD2 (5 bases). The CDR3 loop spans 15 amino acids. The V gene lost 0 bases and the J gene lost 4 bases, with 12 bases spanning the gap. Germline loops: CDR1 SGHRS, CDR2 YFSETQ. The CDR3 protein is CASSLVGADADTQYF. CDR3 sequence (DNA): TGCGCCAGCAGCTTGGTGGGAGCGGATGCAGATACGCAGTATTTT.

This clone was seen a single time. The chain employs TRBV30 and TRBJ1-2; 12 bases map to TRBD1. J gave up 8 bases and V 1 base, and 17 bases lay outside the gene matches. The CDR3 is made up of 18 amino acids. Germline CDR1 reads GTSNPN; CDR2 reads SVGIG (reference sequence). CDR3 amino acids: CAWSGGTGGHVTSYGYTF. DNA for the CDR3: TGTGCCTGGAGTGGTGGGACAGGGGGCCACGTTACCAGTTACGGCTACACCTTC. Using reference TRBV30 and TRBJ1-2 for the parts outside the CDR3, the full variable domain is SQTIHQWPATLVQPVGSPLSLECTVEGTSNPNLYWYRQAAGRGLQLLFYSVGIGQISSEVPQNLSASRPQDRQFILSSKKLLLSDSGFYLCAWSGGTGGHVTSYGYTFGSGTRLTVV.

The J gene is TRBJ2-5, the V gene TRBV28; D is uncertain. Trimming removed 5 bases at V and 2 bases at J, with 12 bases between. CDR3 length equals 14 residues. Per the germline V gene, CDR1 is MDHEN and CDR2 is SYDVKM. CDR3 in amino acids: CASSLGGWQETQYF. The CDR3 nucleotides read TGTGCCAGCAGTCTCGGCGGTTGGCAAGAGACCCAGTACTTC.

The chain recombines TRBV6-4 with TRBJ1-3; D remains ambiguous. The germline CDR1 and CDR2 sequences are MRHNA and SNTAGT. V lost 6 bases to trimming and J lost 0 bases, with 12 bases between them. This CDR3 has 15 residues. The CDR3 loop reads CASRSDTSSGNTIYF. The CDR3 coding sequence is TGTGCCAGCAGATCTGACACAAGCTCTGGAAACACCATATATTTT.

This clone has only a few counts. The CDR3 loop is CASSLDRQETQYF. For the CDR3, the DNA is TGTGCCAGCAGTTTGGACAGGCAAGAGACCCAGTACTTC. The genes are TRBV27 and TRBJ2-5; TRBD1 matches 7 bases. Germline V gene data show CDR1 as MNHEY and CDR2 as SMNVEV (reference sequence). The ends lost 3 bases at V and 2 bases at J; junction bases unmatched: 0. This CDR3 contains 13 residues.

This clone was recorded only once. This sequence joins TRBV4-3 and TRBJ2-3; D call uncertain. The CDR3 has 14 residues. V shed 4 bases and J shed 2 bases, with 10 bases lying between them. The germline gives CDR1 LGHNA, CDR2 YSLEER. CDR3 protein: CASSRLELTDTQYF. As DNA, the CDR3 is TGCGCCAGCAGCCGGCTAGAGCTCACAGATACGCAGTATTTT.

This CDR3 reads CASTGQSYNEQFF. CDR3 nucleotide sequence: TGTGCCAGCACAGGCCAGTCCTACAATGAGCAGTTCTTC. V and J are TRBV6-1 and TRBJ2-1, with D unclear. Germline lookup yields CDR1 MNHNS and CDR2 SASEGT. V lost 7 bases and J lost 1, with 8 bases in between. The CDR3 has 13 amino acids.

The V call is TRBV28, the J call TRBJ2-2; D is uncertain. Per germline, CDR1 MDHEN and CDR2 SYDVKM. Trimming pared 6 bases from V and 7 bases from J, leaving 6 bases between. CDR3 length: 11 residues. Here the CDR3 reads CASRAYGELFF. The CDR3 DNA reads as TGTGCCAGCAGAGCTTACGGGGAGCTGTTTTTT. Using reference TRBV28 and TRBJ2-2 for the parts outside the CDR3, the full variable domain is DVKVTQSSRYLVKRTGEKVFLECVQDMDHENMFWYRQDPGLGLRLIYFSYDVKMKEKGDIPEGYSVSREKKERFSLILESASTNQTSMYLCASRAYGELFFGEGSRLTVL.

The chain is built from TRBV9 and TRBJ2-1; D is possibly TRBD2 (6 bases). There are 15 residues in the CDR3. V was shortened by 0 bases and J by 6 bases, with 13 bases between the two germline ends. The germline CDR1 and CDR2 sequences are SGDLS and YYNGEE. In nucleotides, the CDR3 is TGTGCCAGCAGCGTAGAGTGGCCAGCGGGCAATGAGCAGTTCTTC. It is translated as CASSVEWPAGNEQFF.

This clone was recorded once. The chain is built from TRBV27 and TRBJ2-3, with 9 bases lining up with TRBD1. Germline CDR1 and CDR2: MNHEY and SMNVEV (reference sequence). Trimming at V came to 5 bases and at J to 2 bases, leaving 5 bases not matched to a gene. The CDR3 has 15 residues. CDR3 bases: TGTGCCAGCAGTGACAGGGGGGAACCCACAGATACGCAGTATTTT. This encodes CASSDRGEPTDTQYF.

Note on this clone: Other DNA sequences in the same sample also yield this CDR3. The CDR3 here is CASSLGGSGNTIYF. The CDR3 DNA sequence: TGTGCCAGCAGCTTAGGAGGCTCTGGAAACACCATATATTTT. The rearrangement uses TRBV7-2 and TRBJ1-3; no definite D call. The CDR3 extends over 14 amino acids. Per germline, CDR1 SGHTA and CDR2 FQGNSA. Trimming cost V 1 base and J 0 bases, with 4 bases left between them.

The sample holds a few counts of this clone. The chain employs TRBV6-4 and TRBJ2-3, with 7 bases fitting TRBD2. This CDR3 is 15 amino acids long. Trimming took 2 bases from V and 2 from J; bases not matched to a gene: 4. The germline V gene encodes CDR1 MRHNA and CDR2 SNTAGT. In DNA form, the CDR3 reads TGTGCCAGCAGTGACGGGGGGGAGGCCACAGATACGCAGTATTTT. Translating gives CASSDGGEATDTQYF.

This chain connects TRBV30 to TRBJ2-1, with D perhaps matching TRBD2 (5 bases). Per the germline V gene, CDR1 is GTSNPN and CDR2 is SVGIG (reference sequence). V was clipped by 2 bases and J by 8 bases, with 13 bases between them. The CDR3 contains 13 residues. DNA of the CDR3: TGTGCCTGGAGTCCCTCCCCGGGATATGAGCAGTTCTTC. Encoded protein: CAWSPSPGYEQFF. Filled out from reference TRBV30 and TRBJ2-1, the complete variable domain reads SQTIHQWPATLVQPVGSPLSLECTVEGTSNPNLYWYRQAAGRGLQLLFYSVGIGQISSEVPQNLSASRPQDRQFILSSKKLLLSDSGFYLCAWSPSPGYEQFFGPGTRLTVL.

V usage is TRBV6-1 and J usage is TRBJ1-5; possible D gene TRBD1, 5 bases. The germline V gene encodes CDR1 MNHNS and CDR2 SASEGT. Trimming took off 3 bases at V and 3 bases at J, with 6 bases between the two ends. This CDR3 has 13 amino acids. Here the CDR3 reads CASSDRDNQPQHF. CDR3 in DNA: TGTGCCAGCAGTGACAGGGACAATCAGCCCCAGCATTTT.